The next 12 T cell receptor beta chains were all read from a single sample in a study of control samples from healthy donors and cancer patients. TCRdb keeps only in-frame clones here, not all; method: immunoSEQ multiplex PCR. Found here are some 57,000 clones, 95% to 97% of them singletons; the top ten hold 1.5% to 2%. Sequenced: blood. These receptors were obtained from a woman aged 25 to 39 in good health.

This rearrangement joins TRBV6-1 to TRBJ1-1; weak D call: TRBD1 (6 bases). Germline CDR1 MNHNS, CDR2 SASEGT. V was clipped by 2 bases and J by 6 bases, with 10 bases between them. The CDR3 consists of 13 residues. CDR3 nucleotide sequence: TGTGCCAGCAGTGAATGGACAGTCCCTGAAGCTTTCTTT. Amino acid sequence: CASSEWTVPEAFF.

This clone has a single count. The rearrangement uses TRBV5-8 and TRBJ1-2; tentatively, D is TRBD1 (6 bases). This CDR3 is built from 13 residues. Germline V CDR1 and CDR2: SGHTS, YDEGEE. Trimming stripped 4 bases from V and 5 bases from J, with 12 bases between. CDR3 in amino acids: CASSAIQGYGYTF. The CDR3 nucleotides read TGTGCCAGCAGCGCTATCCAGGGGTATGGCTACACCTTC.

The J gene is TRBJ2-7, the V gene TRBV7-8; the D gene is possibly TRBD1 (6 bases). Germline V gene data show CDR1 as SGHVS and CDR2 as FQNEAQ. The CDR3 consists of 15 residues. Trimming stripped 5 bases from V and 0 bases from J, with 14 bases between. The CDR3 protein is CASSIRQVGSYEQYF. The DNA for the CDR3 is TGTGCCAGCAGCATTCGACAGGTTGGCTCCTACGAGCAGTACTTC.

This sequence joins TRBV28 and TRBJ1-5; 10 nucleotides agree with TRBD1. V trimming: 6 bases; J trimming: 3 bases; junction bases outside the gene matches: 8. Germline-derived CDR1 and CDR2 are MDHEN and SYDVKM. CDR3 size: 16 residues. CDR3 bases: TGTGCCAGCAGCCCCCGGGACAGGGGTCACAATCAGCCCCAGCATTTT. It translates to CASSPRDRGHNQPQHF.

In this sample, this clone turned up a few times. V is TRBV7-9 and J is TRBJ1-3; D may be TRBD1 (6 bases). The germline V gene has CDR1 SEHNR and CDR2 FQNEAQ (reference sequence). This CDR3 has 14 residues. Trimming left V 5 bases short and J 4 bases short, with 12 bases between. The chain's CDR3 is CASSPTDRGNTIYF. The CDR3 DNA follows: TGTGCCAGCAGCCCGACGGACAGAGGAAACACCATATATTTT. Supplemented by reference TRBV7-9 and TRBJ1-3, the full variable domain reads DTGVSQNPRHKITKRGQNVTFRCDPISEHNRLYWYRQTLGQGPEFLTYFQNEAQLEKSRLLSDRFSAERPKGSFSTLEIQRTEQGDSAMYLCASSPTDRGNTIYFGEGSWLTVV.

J is TRBJ1-1 and V is TRBV10-2; TRBD1 agrees at 7 bases. J lost 0 bases, V lost 10 bases, and 14 bases had no gene match. This CDR3 spans 16 amino acids. Germline CDR1 WSHSY, CDR2 SAAADI. The CDR3 bases are TGCGCCACCCGAGGTTTTGGGGACAGCGTGAACACTGAAGCTTTCTTT. Translating gives CATRGFGDSVNTEAFF.

DNA for the CDR3: TGTGCCAGCAGCCCTAAGACAGGGGCCCCCTACGAGCAGTACTTC. Its translation is CASSPKTGAPYEQYF. This chain joins TRBV5-4 and TRBJ2-7; 8 bases line up with TRBD1. V shed 4 bases, J shed 2 bases, and the junction held 8 bases outside the gene matches. The germline gives CDR1 SGHNT, CDR2 YYREEE (reference sequence). The CDR3 runs to 15 residues.

The rearrangement joins TRBV28 to TRBJ1-1; TRBD1 is a possible D gene (6 bases). Germline CDR1 MDHEN, CDR2 SYDVKM. V was shortened by 6 bases and J by 4 bases, with 18 bases between the two germline ends. The CDR3 has 15 amino acids. The CDR3 sequence: CASRPPLGAGTEAFF. The CDR3 DNA reads TGTGCCAGCAGACCCCCACTGGGGGCTGGCACTGAAGCTTTCTTT. The whole variable domain, filled in from reference TRBV28 and TRBJ1-1, reads DVKVTQSSRYLVKRTGEKVFLECVQDMDHENMFWYRQDPGLGLRLIYFSYDVKMKEKGDIPEGYSVSREKKERFSLILESASTNQTSMYLCASRPPLGAGTEAFFGQGTRLTVV.

The chain joins TRBV7-9 to TRBJ1-5; D uncertain. From germline, CDR1 is SEHNR and CDR2 FQNEAQ (reference sequence). The CDR3 runs to 14 residues. The V gene lost 5 bases and the J gene lost 4 bases, with 12 bases spanning the gap. The CDR3 nucleotides are TGTGCCAGCAGCCCGGAGGGATGGAATCAGCCCCAGCATTTT. This translates into CASSPEGWNQPQHF.

The rearrangement uses TRBV28 and TRBJ2-7; 7 bases align to TRBD2. Per the germline V gene, CDR1 is MDHEN and CDR2 is SYDVKM. The V segment lost 6 bases and the J segment 3 bases; nucleotides outside the gene matches: 11. CDR3 length: 15 amino acids. The CDR3 here is CASSLTTSDLYEQYF. The CDR3 coding sequence is TGTGCCAGCAGCCTGACAACTAGCGACCTCTACGAGCAGTACTTC.

The J gene is TRBJ2-1, the V gene TRBV28; D is undetermined. This CDR3 contains 13 residues. Germline CDR1 is MDHEN and CDR2 is SYDVKM. V was shortened by 2 bases and J by 12 bases, with 14 bases between the two germline ends. The CDR3 DNA sequence: TGTGCCAGCAGTTTAGCCTTCCCCGGATGGCAGTTCTTC. Protein: CASSLAFPGWQFF.

The chain employs TRBV28 and TRBJ2-7, with 8 bases fitting TRBD1. The J segment lost 4 bases and the V segment lost 2 bases, leaving 1 base of the junction unmatched. Germline V gene data show CDR1 as MDHEN and CDR2 as SYDVKM. The CDR3 runs to 13 residues. The CDR3 sequence: CASSLDRGYEQYF. CDR3 in DNA: TGTGCCAGCAGTTTAGACAGGGGATACGAGCAGTACTTC.